This TCR beta chain was sequenced during a study of blood T cells in healthy people across ages. Overall study results and limits: Nothing was known about donor CMV status, and this possibly confounded expanded clonotype changes. The study could not conclusively compare naive and antigen-experienced cells, given its unsorted PBMCs.

A second PCR, run for 7 to 11 cycles, used a sample-barcoded 5' primer plus a J-beta primer mix. Each cDNA was tagged by a template-switch adaptor containing 12 random nucleotides. MiXCR was run by TCRdb on the 5' RACE reads, yielding one entry per CDR3 protein. Of 1.5 million to 2 million distinct CDR3 sequences listed, about 49% were seen once; the top ten hold approximately 2%. The CDR3 consists of 15 residues. The germline CDR1 and CDR2 sequences are MNHNY and SVGAGI (reference sequence). Trimming left V 1 base short and J 1 base short, with 10 bases between. On this clonotype: The antigen remains unidentified.

Extracted total RNA amounted to at least 5.5 micrograms for each sample. The V and J genes are TRBV6-6 and TRBJ1-1; D uncertain. Input material: blood. The sequence was obtained from a woman between 35 and 50 years old in good health. The CDR3 DNA follows: TGTGCCAGCAGTTACTTGGTAGGTTCGAACACTGAAGCTTTCTTT. It codes for CASSYLVGSNTEAFF.